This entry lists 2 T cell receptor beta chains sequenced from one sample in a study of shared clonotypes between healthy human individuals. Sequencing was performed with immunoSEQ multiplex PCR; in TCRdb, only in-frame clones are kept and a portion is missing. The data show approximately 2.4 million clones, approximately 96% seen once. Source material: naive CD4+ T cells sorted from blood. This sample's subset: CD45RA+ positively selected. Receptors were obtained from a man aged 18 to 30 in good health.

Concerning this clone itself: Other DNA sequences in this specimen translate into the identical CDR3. This CDR3 is CASSPRQGNEKLFF. For the CDR3, the DNA is TGTGCCAGCAGCCCACGACAGGGGAATGAAAAACTGTTTTTT. V is TRBV11-2 and J is TRBJ1-4; 8 bases map to TRBD1. The V segment lost 5 bases and the J segment 5 bases; nucleotides outside the gene matches: 4. In germline, CDR1 is SGHAT, CDR2 FQNNGV. The CDR3 has 14 amino acids.

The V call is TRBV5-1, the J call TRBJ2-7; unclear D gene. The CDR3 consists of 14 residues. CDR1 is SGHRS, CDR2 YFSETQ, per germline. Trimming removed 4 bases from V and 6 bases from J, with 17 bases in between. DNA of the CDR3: TGCGCCAGCAGCGAAGACTCTCGGCTTGGCGAGCAGTACTTC. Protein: CASSEDSRLGEQYF.